This T cell receptor beta chain stems from a study of identical twins. This CDR3 comprises 15 residues. Germline lookup yields CDR1 SGHKS and CDR2 YYEKEE (reference sequence). The V gene end was trimmed by 3 bases and the J gene end by 8 bases; junction bases not matched to a gene: 12. Note on this clonotype: Its antigen is unidentified.

TCRdb fed the 5' RACE reads into MiXCR, producing one record per CDR3 protein. The sample has about 490,000 distinct CDR3 sequences, roughly 15% seen once. Study results and caveats: Clonotypes of the beta chain that were abundant in cord blood carried fewer insertions (memory repertoires showed none).

The sample was also linked to a second study, of yellow fever vaccine responses in identical twins. That investigation notes: Reports say the vaccine T cell response in twins looked partly convergent and partly personalized.

The sequenced sample was CD4+ T cells sorted from blood. The V call is TRBV5-5, the J call TRBJ2-3; TRBD2 agrees at 7 bases. This sequence was found in a woman under 30 in good health. The CDR3 DNA reads as TGTGCCAGCAGCTCCTGGACTAGGGCCCTAAGTACGCAGTATTTT. The encoded protein is CASSSWTRALSTQYF.